This T cell receptor beta chain was recorded in a study of a mutant IDH1 vaccine in newly diagnosed glioma (dated by TCRdb to about 2021). Background for the entire study: Of the approximately 35 treated patients, approximately 60% were male and about 40% were female, and a mean age of 40.4 years was recorded. For exploratory analyses, 25 to 30 treated patients had longitudinal TCRB deep sequencing done wherever samples were available. Peripheral blood samples were drawn at six visits, namely V03 (baseline), V05, V07, V10, V12 and V13. Before enrollment, most patients had been given radiochemotherapy with temozolomide as standard therapy, while the rest had received either radiotherapy alone or temozolomide alone.

In light of the paper, this sample's time point label describes: baseline, week 1 (first vaccination visit). Explained via the paper, the treatment or condition label denotes: pre-vaccination baseline after standard-of-care therapy. Donors had newly diagnosed WHO grade 3 or 4 IDH1-mutant astrocytomas with loss of nuclear ATRX. The samples were drawn from NOA16, a multicentre, single-arm, open-label phase I trial in Germany that tested a mutant IDH1 peptide vaccine in humans for the first time. Visit V03 blood draws served as the baseline sample for immunogenicity testing. Genomic DNA for TCRB sequencing was extracted from EDTA blood using the DNeasy Blood and Tissue Kit. This clone is regarded as medium-sized (0.01 to 0.1%). It has no known antigen specificity. Per-base quality was not reported, and no clone a single base away is much larger than it. Library generation was performed with the immunoSEQ multiplex PCR assay. Following the manufacturer's protocol, the hsTCRB Kit was used to amplify rearranged TCR beta chain sequences. An Illumina MiSeq was used to sequence the TCRB libraries. On the authors' methods: The proprietary platform of the kit vendor was used for demultiplexing, trimming and gene mapping. In TCRdb, the immuneACCESS table is reduced to in-frame sequences with V and J assigned. These tables do not hold every clone; where another copy was compared, an unresolved V gene accounts for under half, and the others remain unexplained. V, J and clone size were drawn from that table, and D and trimming were deduced from the DNA. This sample has roughly 84,000 clones in its table, and around 80% of those were observed once. 5.3% of the sample is in the top ten clones.

What the study reported, not specific to this receptor: PBMC samples for TCRB deep sequencing were selected based on availability. The authors noted that analyses of patient blood samples could not be reproduced because of sample limitations. Changes in the top peripheral T cell clonotypes picked up by TCRB sequencing did not appear to be linked to pseudoprogression. Immune responses induced by the vaccine were seen in 90% to 95% of patients across multiple MHC alleles.

The clonotype was recovered from a man aged 40-49 years with glioma. Some clones in this sample may be carry-over from other donors' samples. Sequenced here: PBMCs, sampled from a glioma patient treated with radiotherapy, temozolomide or both.

CDR3 reads: CASSISAGGPNEQFF. The DNA sequence is TGTGCCAGTAGTATTTCGGCGGGGGGCCCCAATGAGCAGTTCTTC. This chain is built from TRBV19 and TRBJ2-1; 8 middle bases align to TRBD2. The germline V gene (reference sequence) gives CDR1 as LNHDA and CDR2 as SQIVND. Trimming takes 3 bases off V and 6 bases off J; junction bases not matched to a gene: 7. The CDR3 runs 15 residues from the cysteine to the phenylalanine. Solely the CDR3 DNA is kept, with 45 bases framed from the first base.